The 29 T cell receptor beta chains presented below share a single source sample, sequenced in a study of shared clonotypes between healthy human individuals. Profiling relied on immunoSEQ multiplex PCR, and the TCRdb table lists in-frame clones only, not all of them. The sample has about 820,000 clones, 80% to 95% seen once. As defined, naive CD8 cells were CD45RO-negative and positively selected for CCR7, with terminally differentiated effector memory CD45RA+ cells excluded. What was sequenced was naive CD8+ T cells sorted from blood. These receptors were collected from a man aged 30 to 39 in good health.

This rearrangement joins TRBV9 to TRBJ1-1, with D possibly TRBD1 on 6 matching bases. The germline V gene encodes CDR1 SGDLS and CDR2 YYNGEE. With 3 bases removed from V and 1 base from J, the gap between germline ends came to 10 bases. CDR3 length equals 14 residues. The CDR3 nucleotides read TGTGCCAGCAGCGGGGGGGCCGCGAACACTGAAGCTTTCTTT. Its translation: CASSGGAANTEAFF.

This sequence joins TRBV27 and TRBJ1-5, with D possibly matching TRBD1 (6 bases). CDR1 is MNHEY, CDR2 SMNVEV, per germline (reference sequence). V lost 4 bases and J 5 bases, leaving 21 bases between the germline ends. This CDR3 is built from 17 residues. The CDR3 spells CASSWSRGDKEDQPQHF. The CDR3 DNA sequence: TGTGCCAGCAGTTGGTCGAGAGGGGACAAGGAAGATCAGCCCCAGCATTTT.

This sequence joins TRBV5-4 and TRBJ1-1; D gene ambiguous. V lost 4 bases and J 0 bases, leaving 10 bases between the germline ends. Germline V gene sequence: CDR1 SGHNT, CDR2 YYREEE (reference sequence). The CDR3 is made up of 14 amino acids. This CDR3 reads CASSERGLNTEAFF. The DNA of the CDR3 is TGTGCCAGCAGCGAGAGAGGGCTGAACACTGAAGCTTTCTTT.

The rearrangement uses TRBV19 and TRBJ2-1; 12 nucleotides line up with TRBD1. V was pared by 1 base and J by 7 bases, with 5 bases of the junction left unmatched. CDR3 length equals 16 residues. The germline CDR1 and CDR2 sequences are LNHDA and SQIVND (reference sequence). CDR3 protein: CASSIVPGQGANEQFF. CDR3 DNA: TGTGCCAGTAGTATAGTACCGGGACAGGGGGCTAATGAGCAGTTCTTC.

The CDR3 nucleotides read TGTGCCAGCAGTCACCACCCGGACAGGGAGCAGTTCTTC. It encodes CASSHHPDREQFF. The chain couples TRBV27 to TRBJ2-1; TRBD1 matches at 7 bases. The germline CDR1 and CDR2 sequences are MNHEY and SMNVEV (reference sequence). This CDR3 region has 13 residues. V lost 5 bases, J lost 10 bases, and 8 bases stayed unmatched.

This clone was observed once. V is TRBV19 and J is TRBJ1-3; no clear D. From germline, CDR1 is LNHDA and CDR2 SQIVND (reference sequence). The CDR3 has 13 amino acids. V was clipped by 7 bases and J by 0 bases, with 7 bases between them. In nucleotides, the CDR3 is TGTGCCAGTATACAACACTCTGGAAACACCATATATTTT. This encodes CASIQHSGNTIYF.

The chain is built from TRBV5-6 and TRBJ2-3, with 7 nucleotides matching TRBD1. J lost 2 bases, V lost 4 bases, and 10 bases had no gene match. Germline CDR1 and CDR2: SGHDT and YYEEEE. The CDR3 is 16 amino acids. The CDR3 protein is CASSIPGTVFTDTQYF. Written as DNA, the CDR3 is TGTGCCAGCAGCATTCCCGGGACAGTCTTCACAGATACGCAGTATTTT.

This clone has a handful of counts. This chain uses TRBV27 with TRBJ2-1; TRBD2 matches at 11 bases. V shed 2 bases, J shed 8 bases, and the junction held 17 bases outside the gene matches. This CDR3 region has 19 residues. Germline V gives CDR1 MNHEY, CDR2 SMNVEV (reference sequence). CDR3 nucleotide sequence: TGTGCCAGCAGTTTACCTGAAGAGTTACTAGCGGGAGAAGGGCATGAGCAGTTCTTC. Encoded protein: CASSLPEELLAGEGHEQFF.

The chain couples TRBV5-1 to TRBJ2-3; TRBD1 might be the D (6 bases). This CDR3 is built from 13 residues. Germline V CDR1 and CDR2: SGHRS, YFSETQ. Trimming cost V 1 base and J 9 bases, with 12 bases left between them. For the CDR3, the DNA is TGCGCCAGCAGCTTGTGGGGGACATTCACGCAGTATTTT. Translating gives CASSLWGTFTQYF.

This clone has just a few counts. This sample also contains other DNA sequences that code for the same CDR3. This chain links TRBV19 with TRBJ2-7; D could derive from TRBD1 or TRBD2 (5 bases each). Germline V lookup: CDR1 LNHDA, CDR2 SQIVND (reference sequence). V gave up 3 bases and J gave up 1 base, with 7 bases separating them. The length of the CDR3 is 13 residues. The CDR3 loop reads CASSIGGSYEQYF. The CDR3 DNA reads TGTGCCAGTAGTATTGGGGGATCCTACGAGCAGTACTTC.

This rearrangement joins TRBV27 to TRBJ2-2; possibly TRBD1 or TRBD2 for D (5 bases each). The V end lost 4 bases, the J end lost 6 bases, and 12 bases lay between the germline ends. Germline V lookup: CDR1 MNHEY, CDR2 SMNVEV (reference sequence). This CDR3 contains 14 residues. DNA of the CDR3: TGTGCCAGCAGTTGGGACCCGGACCCCGGGGAGCTGTTTTTT. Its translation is CASSWDPDPGELFF.

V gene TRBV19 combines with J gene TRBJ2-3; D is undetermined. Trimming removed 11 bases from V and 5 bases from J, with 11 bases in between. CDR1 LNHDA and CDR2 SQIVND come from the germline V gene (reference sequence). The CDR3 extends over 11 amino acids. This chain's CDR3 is CASEVGDTQYF. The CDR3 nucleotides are TGTGCCTCTGAGGTGGGAGATACGCAGTATTTT.

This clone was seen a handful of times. CDR3 bases: TGCGCCAGCAAGACGGAAGGACTAGCGGGAGGATACGAGCAGTACTTC. Its translation: CASKTEGLAGGYEQYF. The chain employs TRBV5-1 and TRBJ2-7, with TRBD2 matching 14 bases. Germline loops: CDR1 SGHRS, CDR2 YFSETQ. Trimming cost V 6 bases and J 4 bases; bases outside gene matches: 9. There are 16 residues in the CDR3. Drawing the rest from reference TRBV5-1 and TRBJ2-7, the complete variable domain is KAGVTQTPRYLIKTRGQQVTLSCSPISGHRSVSWYQQTPGQGLQFLFEYFSETQRNKGNFPGRFSGRQFSNSRSEMNVSTLELGDSALYLCASKTEGLAGGYEQYFGPGTRLTVT.

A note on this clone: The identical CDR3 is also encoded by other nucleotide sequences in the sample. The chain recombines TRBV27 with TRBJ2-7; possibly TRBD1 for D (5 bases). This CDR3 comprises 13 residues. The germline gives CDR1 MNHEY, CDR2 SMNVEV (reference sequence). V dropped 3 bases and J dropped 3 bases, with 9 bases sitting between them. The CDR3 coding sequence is TGTGCCAGCAGTTTTCAAGGGGACTACGAGCAGTACTTC. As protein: CASSFQGDYEQYF.

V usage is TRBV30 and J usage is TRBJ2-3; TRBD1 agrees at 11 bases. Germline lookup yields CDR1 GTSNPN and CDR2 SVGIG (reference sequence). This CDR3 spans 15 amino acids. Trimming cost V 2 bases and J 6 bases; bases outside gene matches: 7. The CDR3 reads CAWSLGTGGSDTQYF. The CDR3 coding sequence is TGTGCCTGGAGTCTCGGGACAGGGGGTAGTGATACGCAGTATTTT.

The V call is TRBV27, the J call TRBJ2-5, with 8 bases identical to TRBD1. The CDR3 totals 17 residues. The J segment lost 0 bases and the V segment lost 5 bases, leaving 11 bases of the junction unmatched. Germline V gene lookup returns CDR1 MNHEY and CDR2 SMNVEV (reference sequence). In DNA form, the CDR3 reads TGTGCCAGCAGTCACTACCCGGACAGGGCGTACCAAGAGACCCAGTACTTC. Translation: CASSHYPDRAYQETQYF.

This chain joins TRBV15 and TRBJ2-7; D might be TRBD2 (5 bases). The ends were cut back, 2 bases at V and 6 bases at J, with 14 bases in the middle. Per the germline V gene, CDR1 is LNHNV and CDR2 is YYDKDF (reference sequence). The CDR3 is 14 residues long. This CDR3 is CATSRSSRRGEQYF. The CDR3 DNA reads TGTGCCACCAGCAGATCTTCCCGTCGGGGCGAGCAGTACTTC.

CDR3 sequence: CASSLADPGQFRTDTQYF. CDR3 in DNA: TGTGCCAGCAGCTTGGCCGACCCGGGACAGTTCAGGACAGATACGCAGTATTTT. The chain is built from TRBV5-5 and TRBJ2-3; 7 positions match TRBD1. V gave up 0 bases and J gave up 3 bases; unmatched junction bases: 13. The CDR3 covers 18 residues. CDR1 is SGHKS and CDR2 is YYEKEE in the germline V gene (reference sequence).

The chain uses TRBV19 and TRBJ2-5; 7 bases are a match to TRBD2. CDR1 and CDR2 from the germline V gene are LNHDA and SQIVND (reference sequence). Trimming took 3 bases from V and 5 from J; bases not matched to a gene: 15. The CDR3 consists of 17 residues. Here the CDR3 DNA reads TGTGCCAGTAGTATGGGGCGGGAGTTCAGGGATGGGGAGACCCAGTACTTC. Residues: CASSMGREFRDGETQYF.

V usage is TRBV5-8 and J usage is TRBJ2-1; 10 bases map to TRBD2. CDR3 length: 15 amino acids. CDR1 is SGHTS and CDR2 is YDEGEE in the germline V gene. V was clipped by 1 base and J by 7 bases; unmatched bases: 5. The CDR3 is CASSLLAGVWNEQFF. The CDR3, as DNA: TGTGCCAGCAGCTTGCTAGCGGGAGTTTGGAATGAGCAGTTCTTC.

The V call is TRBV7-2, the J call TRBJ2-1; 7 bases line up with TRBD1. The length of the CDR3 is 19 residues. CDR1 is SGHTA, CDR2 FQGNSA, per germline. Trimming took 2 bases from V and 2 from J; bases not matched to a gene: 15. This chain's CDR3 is CASSLIAPPWTGPYNEQFF. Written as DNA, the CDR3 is TGTGCCAGCAGCTTAATAGCCCCCCCCTGGACAGGACCCTACAATGAGCAGTTCTTC.

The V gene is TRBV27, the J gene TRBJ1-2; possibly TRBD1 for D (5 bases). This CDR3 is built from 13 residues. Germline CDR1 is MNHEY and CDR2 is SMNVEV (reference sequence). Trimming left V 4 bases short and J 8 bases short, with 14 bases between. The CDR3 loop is CASSSWTFGGYTF. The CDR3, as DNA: TGTGCCAGCAGTTCGTGGACATTTGGGGGCTACACCTTC.

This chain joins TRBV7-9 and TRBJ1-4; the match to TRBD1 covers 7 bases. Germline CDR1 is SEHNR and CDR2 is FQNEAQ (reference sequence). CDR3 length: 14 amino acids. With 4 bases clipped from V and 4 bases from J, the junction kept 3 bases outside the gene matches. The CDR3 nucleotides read TGTGCCAGCAGCTCGACAGGGTTTAATGAAAAACTGTTTTTT. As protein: CASSSTGFNEKLFF.

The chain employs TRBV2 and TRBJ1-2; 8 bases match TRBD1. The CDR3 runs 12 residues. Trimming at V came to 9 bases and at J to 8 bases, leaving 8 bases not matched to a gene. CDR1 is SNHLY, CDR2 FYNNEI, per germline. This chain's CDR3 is CASQDRVAGYTF. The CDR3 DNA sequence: TGTGCCAGTCAGGACAGGGTGGCGGGCTACACCTTC. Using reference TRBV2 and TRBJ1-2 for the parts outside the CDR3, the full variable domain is EPEVTQTPSHQVTQMGQEVILRCVPISNHLYFYWYRQILGQKVEFLVSFYNNEISEKSEIFDDQFSVERPDGSNFTLKIRSTKLEDSAMYFCASQDRVAGYTFGSGTRLTVV.

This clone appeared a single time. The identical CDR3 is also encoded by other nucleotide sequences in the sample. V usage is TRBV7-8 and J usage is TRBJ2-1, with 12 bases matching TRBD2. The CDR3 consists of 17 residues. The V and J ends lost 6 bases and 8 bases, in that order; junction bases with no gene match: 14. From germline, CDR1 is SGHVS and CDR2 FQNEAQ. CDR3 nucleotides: TGTGCCAGCAGTCTAGAGCCCGGGACTAGCGGGTCCGATGAGCAGTTCTTC. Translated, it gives CASSLEPGTSGSDEQFF. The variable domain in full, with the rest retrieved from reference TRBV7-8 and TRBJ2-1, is GAGVSQSPRYKVAKRGQDVALRCDPISGHVSLFWYQQALGQGPEFLTYFQNEAQLDKSGLPSDRFFAERPEGSVSTLKIQRTQQEDSAVYLCASSLEPGTSGSDEQFFGPGTRLTVL.

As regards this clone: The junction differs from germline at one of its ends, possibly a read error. The CDR3 loop is CASSVGSSGYLSTEAFF. The CDR3 region has the DNA TGCGCGAGCAGTGTTGGGTCGTCCGGCTATTTAAGCACTGAAGCTTTCTTT. J is TRBJ1-1 and V is TRBV5-1; D is uncertain. Germline-derived CDR1 and CDR2 are SGHRS and YFSETQ. This CDR3 has 17 amino acids. Complete variable domain (other parts from reference TRBV5-1 and TRBJ1-1): KAGVTQTPRYLIKTRGQQVTLSCSPISGHRSVSWYQQTPGQGLQFLFEYFSETQRNKGNFPGRFSGRQFSNSRSEMNVSTLELGDSALYLCASSVGSSGYLSTEAFFGQGTRLTVV.

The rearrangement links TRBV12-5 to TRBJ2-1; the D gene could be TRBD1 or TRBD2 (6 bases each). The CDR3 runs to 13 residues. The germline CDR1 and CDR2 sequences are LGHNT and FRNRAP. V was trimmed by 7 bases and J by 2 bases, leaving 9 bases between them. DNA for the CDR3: TGTGCTAGTGCCGGGGGCCCCTACAATGAGCAGTTCTTC. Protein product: CASAGGPYNEQFF. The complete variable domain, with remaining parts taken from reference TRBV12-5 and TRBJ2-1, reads DARVTQTPRHKVTEMGQEVTMRCQPILGHNTVFWYRQTMMQGLELLAYFRNRAPLDDSGMPKDRFSAEMPDATLATLKIQPSEPRDSAVYFCASAGGPYNEQFFGPGTRLTVL.

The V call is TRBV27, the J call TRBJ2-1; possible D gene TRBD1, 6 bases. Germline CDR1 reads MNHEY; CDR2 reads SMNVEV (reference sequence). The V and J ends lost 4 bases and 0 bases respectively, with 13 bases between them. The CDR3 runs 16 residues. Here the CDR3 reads CASSSPQGSSYNEQFF. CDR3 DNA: TGTGCCAGCAGTTCCCCTCAGGGGAGCTCCTACAATGAGCAGTTCTTC.

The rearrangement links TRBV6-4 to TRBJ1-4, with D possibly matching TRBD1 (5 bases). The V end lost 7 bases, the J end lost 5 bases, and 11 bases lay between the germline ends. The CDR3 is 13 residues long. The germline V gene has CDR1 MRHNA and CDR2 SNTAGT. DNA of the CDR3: TGTGCCAGCATCCCGGACAAGAATGAAAAACTGTTTTTT. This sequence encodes CASIPDKNEKLFF.